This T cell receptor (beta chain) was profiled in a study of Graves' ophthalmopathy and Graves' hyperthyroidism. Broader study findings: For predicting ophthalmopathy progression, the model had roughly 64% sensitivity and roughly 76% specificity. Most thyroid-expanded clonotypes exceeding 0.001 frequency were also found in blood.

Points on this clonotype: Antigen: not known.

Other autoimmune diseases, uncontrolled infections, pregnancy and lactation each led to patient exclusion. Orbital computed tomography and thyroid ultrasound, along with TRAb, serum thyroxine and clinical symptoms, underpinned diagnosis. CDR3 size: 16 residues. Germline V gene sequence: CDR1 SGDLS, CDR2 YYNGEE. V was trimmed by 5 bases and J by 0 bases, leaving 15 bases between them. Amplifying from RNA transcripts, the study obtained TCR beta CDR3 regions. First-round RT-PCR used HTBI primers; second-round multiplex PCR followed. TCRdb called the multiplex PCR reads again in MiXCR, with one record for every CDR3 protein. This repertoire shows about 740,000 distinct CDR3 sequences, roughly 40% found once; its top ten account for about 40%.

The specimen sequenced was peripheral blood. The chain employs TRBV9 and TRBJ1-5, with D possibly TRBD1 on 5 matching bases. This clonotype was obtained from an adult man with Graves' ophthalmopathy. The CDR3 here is CASRFTGGSSNQPQHF. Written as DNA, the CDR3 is TGTGCCAGCAGATTCACCGGGGGTTCTAGCAATCAGCCCCAGCATTTT.